Sequencing of this TCR beta chain was carried out in a study of shared clonotypes between healthy human individuals. The CDR3 sequence is 13 residues long. Germline CDR1 SGHTA, CDR2 FQGTGA. With V trimmed by 0 bases and J by 11 bases, 6 bases remained unmatched. As to this clone: Its antigen is as yet unknown.

TCRdb's table, derived via immunoSEQ multiplex PCR, lists solely in-frame clones and lacks some. The top ten clones hold approximately 0.4% of a sample with roughly 2.2 million clones, roughly 93% of them seen once. Regarding the study as a whole: Though the depth was large, rarefaction showed that sorted-subset sequencing was incomplete. Shared clonotypes: about 5.3% naive CD4, roughly 3.5% naive CD8, under 2.5% memory CD4, around 0.4% memory CD8. Collection of samples was limited to blood; tissue repertoires likely differ.

The sequence came from a young man in good health. Some clones in this sample may be carry-over from other donors' samples. The sequenced sample was naive CD4+ T cells from PBMCs. Subset given: CD45RA+ positively selected. J is TRBJ1-1 and V is TRBV7-3, with TRBD1 identical over 7 bases. CDR3 bases: TGTGCCAGCAGCTTAACAGGACAGGAAGAGGCTTTCTTT. This gives the protein CASSLTGQEEAFF.